Reported below is one T cell receptor beta chain. Antigen: not known. This specimen belongs to a study of response to subunit inactivated influenza vaccine. Germline values: CDR1 LGHDT, CDR2 YNNKEL (reference sequence). The CDR3 length is 12 residues. Trimming stripped 4 bases from V and 6 bases from J, with 9 bases between. TCRdb passed the RT-PCR reads through MiXCR, listing each CDR3 protein once. This sample has under 550,000 distinct CDR3 sequences, with about 8% found just once. General study results and limits: New T cells are recruited in small numbers by each seasonal influenza vaccination, according to the authors' suggestion.

The specimen comprised PBMCs from blood, sampled 23 to 25 months after vaccination. The clonotype was recovered from a man aged 50-75 years who received an inactivated influenza vaccine. The genes are TRBV3-1 and TRBJ1-1, with unresolved D. The CDR3: CASSPPGAEAFF. As DNA, the CDR3 is TGTGCCAGCAGCCCCCCCGGCGCTGAAGCTTTCTTT.